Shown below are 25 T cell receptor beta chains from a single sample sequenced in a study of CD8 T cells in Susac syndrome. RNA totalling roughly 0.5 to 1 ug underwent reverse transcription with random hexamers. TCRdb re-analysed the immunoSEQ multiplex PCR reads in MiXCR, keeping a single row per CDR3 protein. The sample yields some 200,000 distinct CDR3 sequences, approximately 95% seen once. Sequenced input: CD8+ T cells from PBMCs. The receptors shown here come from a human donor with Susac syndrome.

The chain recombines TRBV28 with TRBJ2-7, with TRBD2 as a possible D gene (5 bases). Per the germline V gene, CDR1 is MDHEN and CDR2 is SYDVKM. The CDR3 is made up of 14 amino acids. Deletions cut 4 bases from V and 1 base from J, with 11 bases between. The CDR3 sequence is CASSSERGSYEQYF. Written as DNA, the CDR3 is TGTGCCAGCAGTTCCGAACGGGGATCCTACGAGCAGTACTTC. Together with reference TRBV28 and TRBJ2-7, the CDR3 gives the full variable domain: DVKVTQSSRYLVKRTGEKVFLECVQDMDHENMFWYRQDPGLGLRLIYFSYDVKMKEKGDIPEGYSVSREKKERFSLILESASTNQTSMYLCASSSERGSYEQYFGPGTRLTVT.

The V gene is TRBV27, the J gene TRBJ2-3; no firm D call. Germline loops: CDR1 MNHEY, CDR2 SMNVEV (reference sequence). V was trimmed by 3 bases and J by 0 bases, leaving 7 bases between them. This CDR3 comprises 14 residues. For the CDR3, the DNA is TGTGCCAGCAGTTTCACGGCTAGCACAGATACGCAGTATTTT. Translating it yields CASSFTASTDTQYF.

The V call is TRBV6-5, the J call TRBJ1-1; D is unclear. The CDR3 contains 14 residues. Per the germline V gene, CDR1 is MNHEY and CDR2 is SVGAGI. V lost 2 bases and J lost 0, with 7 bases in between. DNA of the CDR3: TGTGCCAGCAGTTACGGACGGCTGAACACTGAAGCTTTCTTT. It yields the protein CASSYGRLNTEAFF.

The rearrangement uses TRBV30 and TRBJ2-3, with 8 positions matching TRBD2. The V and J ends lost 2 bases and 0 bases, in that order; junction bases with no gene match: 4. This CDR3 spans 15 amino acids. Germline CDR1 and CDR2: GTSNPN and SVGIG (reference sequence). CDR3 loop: CAWSYGGASTDTQYF. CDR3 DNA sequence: TGTGCCTGGAGTTACGGGGGGGCGAGCACAGATACGCAGTATTTT.

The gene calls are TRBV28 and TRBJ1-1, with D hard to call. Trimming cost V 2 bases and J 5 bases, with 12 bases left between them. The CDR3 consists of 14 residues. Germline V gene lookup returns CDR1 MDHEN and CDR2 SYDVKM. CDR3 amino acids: CASSLQVEETEAFF. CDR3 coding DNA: TGTGCCAGCAGTTTACAGGTGGAGGAAACTGAAGCTTTCTTT.

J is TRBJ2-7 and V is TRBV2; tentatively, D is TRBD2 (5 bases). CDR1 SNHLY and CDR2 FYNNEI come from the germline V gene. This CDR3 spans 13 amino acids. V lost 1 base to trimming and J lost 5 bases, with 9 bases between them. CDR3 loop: CASSEGTGDEQYF. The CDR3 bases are TGTGCCAGCAGTGAAGGGACCGGGGACGAGCAGTACTTC.

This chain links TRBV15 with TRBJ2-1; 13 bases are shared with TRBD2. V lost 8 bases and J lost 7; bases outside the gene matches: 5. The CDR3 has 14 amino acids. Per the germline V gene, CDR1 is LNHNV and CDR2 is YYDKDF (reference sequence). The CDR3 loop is CATQGTSGKNEQFF. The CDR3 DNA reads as TGTGCCACCCAAGGGACTAGCGGGAAGAATGAGCAGTTCTTC. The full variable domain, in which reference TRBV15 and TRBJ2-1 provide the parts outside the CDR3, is DAMVIQNPRYQVTQFGKPVTLSCSQTLNHNVMYWYQQKSSQAPKLLFHYYDKDFNNEADTPDNFQSRRPNTSFCFLDIRSPGLGDTAMYLCATQGTSGKNEQFFGPGTRLTVL.

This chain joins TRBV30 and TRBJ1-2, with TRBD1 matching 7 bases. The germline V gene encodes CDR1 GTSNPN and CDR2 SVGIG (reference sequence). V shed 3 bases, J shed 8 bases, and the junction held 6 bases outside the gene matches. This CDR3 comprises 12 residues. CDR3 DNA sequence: TGTGCCTGGAGCGGTACAGGGGTGGGCTACACCTTC. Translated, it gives CAWSGTGVGYTF.

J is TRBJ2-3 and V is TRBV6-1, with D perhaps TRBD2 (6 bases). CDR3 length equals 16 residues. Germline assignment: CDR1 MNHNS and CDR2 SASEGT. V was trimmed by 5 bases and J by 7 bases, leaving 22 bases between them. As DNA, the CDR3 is TGTGCCAGCAGTCAGGGACGAACGGGAGTATATAATACGCAGTATTTT. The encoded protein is CASSQGRTGVYNTQYF.

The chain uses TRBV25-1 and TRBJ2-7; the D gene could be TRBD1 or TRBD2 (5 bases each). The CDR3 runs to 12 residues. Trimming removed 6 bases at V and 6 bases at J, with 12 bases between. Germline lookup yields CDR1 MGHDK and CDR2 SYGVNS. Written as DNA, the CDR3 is TGTGCCAGCAGCGGGGACCAGCCCGAGCAGTACTTC. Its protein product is CASSGDQPEQYF.

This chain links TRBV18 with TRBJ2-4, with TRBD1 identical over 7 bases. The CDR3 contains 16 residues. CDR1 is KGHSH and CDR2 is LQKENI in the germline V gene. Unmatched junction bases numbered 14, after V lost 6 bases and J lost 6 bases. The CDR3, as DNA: TGTGCCAGCTCCCCGGACAGGTCGATCCTTGGAAACATTCAGTACTTC. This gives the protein CASSPDRSILGNIQYF. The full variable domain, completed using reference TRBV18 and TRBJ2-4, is NAGVMQNPRHLVRRRGQEARLRCSPMKGHSHVYWYRQLPEEGLKFMVYLQKENIIDESGMPKERFSAEFPKEGPSILRIQQVVRGDSAAYFCASSPDRSILGNIQYFGAGTRLSVL.

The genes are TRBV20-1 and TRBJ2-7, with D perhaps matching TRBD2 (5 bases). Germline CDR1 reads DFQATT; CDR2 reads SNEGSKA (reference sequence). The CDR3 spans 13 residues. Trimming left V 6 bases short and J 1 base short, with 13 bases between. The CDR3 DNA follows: TGCAGTGCAGAGTCCGGGATATCCTACGAGCAGTACTTC. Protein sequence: CSAESGISYEQYF.

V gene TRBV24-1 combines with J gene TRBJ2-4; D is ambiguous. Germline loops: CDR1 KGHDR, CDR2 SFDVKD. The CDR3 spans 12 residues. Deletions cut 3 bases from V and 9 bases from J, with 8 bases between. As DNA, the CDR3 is TGTGCCACCAGTGATACAGTGGGCATTCAGTACTTC. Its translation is CATSDTVGIQYF.

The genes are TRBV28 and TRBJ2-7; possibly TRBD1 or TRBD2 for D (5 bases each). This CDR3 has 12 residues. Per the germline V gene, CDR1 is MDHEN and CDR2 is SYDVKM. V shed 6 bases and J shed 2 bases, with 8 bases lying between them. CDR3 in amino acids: CASSGAPYEQYF. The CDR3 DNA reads TGTGCCAGCAGCGGGGCACCCTACGAGCAGTACTTC.

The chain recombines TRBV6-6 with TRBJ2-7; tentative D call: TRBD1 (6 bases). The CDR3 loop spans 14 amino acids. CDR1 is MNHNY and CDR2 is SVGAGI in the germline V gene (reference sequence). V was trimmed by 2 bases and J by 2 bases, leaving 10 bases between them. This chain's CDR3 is CASSYRDRTYEQYF. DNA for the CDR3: TGTGCCAGCAGTTACCGCGACAGGACCTACGAGCAGTACTTC.

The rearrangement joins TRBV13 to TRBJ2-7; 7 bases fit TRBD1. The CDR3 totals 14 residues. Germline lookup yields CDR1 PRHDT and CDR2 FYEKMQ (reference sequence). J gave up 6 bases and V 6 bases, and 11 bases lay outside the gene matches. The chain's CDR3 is CASSQNRGPGEQYF. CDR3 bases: TGTGCCAGCAGTCAGAACAGGGGTCCTGGCGAGCAGTACTTC.

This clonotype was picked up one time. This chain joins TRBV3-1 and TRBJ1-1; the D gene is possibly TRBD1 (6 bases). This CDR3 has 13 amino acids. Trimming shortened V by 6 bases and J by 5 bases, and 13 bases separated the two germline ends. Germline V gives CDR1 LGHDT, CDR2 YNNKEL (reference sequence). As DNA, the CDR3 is TGTGCCAGCAGTCTTACAGGGATGACTGAAGCTTTCTTT. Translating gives CASSLTGMTEAFF.

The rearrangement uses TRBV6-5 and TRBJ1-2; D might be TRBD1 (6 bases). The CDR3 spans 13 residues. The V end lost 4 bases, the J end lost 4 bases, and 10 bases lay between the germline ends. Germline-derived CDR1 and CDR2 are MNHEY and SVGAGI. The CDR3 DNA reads TGTGCCAGCAGTTCCACAGGGCGCTATGGCTACACCTTC. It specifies CASSSTGRYGYTF.

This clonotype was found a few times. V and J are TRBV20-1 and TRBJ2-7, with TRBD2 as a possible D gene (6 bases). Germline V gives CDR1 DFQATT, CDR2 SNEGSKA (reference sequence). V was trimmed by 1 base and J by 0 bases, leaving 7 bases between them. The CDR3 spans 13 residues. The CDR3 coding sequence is TGCAGTGCTAGAGGGCGGGGCTCCTACGAGCAGTACTTC. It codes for CSARGRGSYEQYF.

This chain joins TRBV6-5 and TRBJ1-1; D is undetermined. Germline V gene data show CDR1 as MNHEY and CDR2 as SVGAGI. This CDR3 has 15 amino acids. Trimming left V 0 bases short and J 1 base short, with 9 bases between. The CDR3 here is CASSYSSGTNTEAFF. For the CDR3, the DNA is TGTGCCAGCAGTTACTCGTCAGGCACGAACACTGAAGCTTTCTTT.

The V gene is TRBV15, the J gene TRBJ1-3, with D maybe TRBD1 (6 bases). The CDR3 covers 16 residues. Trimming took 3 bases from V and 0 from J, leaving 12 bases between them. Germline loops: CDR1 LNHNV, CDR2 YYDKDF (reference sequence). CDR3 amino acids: CATSSYHRVSGNTIYF. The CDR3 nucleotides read TGTGCCACCAGCAGCTACCACAGGGTCTCTGGAAACACCATATATTTT.

CDR3 in DNA: TGTGCCAGCAGCTTAGCGGCGGGAGGAACCTACGAGCAGTACTTC. Amino acids: CASSLAAGGTYEQYF. The chain combines TRBV7-8 with TRBJ2-7; 8 bases map to TRBD2. CDR1 and CDR2 (germline): SGHVS, FQNEAQ. This CDR3 is 15 amino acids long. Trimming took 0 bases from V and 2 from J; bases not matched to a gene: 3.

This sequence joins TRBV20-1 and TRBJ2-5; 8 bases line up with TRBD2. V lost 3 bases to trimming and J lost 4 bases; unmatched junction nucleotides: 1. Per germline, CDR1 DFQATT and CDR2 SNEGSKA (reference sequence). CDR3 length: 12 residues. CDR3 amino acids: CSARAGGETQYF. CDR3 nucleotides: TGCAGTGCTAGGGCGGGGGGAGAGACCCAGTACTTC.

Written as DNA, the CDR3 is TGCAGTGCCGCCGGGACTAGATACAATGAGCAGTTCTTC. Its protein is CSAAGTRYNEQFF. The chain combines TRBV20-1 with TRBJ2-1; 8 positions match TRBD2. With V trimmed by 6 bases and J by 4 bases, 5 bases remained unmatched. Per the germline V gene, CDR1 is DFQATT and CDR2 is SNEGSKA (reference sequence). This CDR3 has 13 amino acids.

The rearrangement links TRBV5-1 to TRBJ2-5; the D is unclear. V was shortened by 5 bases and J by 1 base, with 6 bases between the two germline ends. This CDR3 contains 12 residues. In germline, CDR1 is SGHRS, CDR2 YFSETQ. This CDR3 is CASRHPQETQYF. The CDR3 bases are TGCGCCAGCAGACACCCCCAAGAGACCCAGTACTTC.